These T cell receptor beta chains were read from a single sample in a study of shared clonotypes between healthy human individuals. Data came from immunoSEQ multiplex PCR; TCRdb stores just in-frame clones and leaves some out. The sample lists hundreds of thousands of clones, around 73% occurring once. Material for sequencing was memory CD4+ T cells sorted from blood. The receptor set was obtained from a woman in her 30s in good health. CDR3s leave out the opening cysteine and the closing phenylalanine or tryptophan.

J gene: TRBJ1-1; V gene: TRBV2; CDR3 length: 14; CDR3 protein: ASTGHNGLSDTEAF
J gene: TRBJ1-5; V gene: TRBV28; CDR3 length: 10; CDR3 protein: ATDRSNQPQH
J gene: TRBJ1-1; V gene: TRBV2; CDR3 length: 12; CDR3 protein: ASSPRPRNTEAF
J gene: TRBJ2-3; V gene: TRBV28; CDR3 length: 13; CDR3 protein: ASSLVPQSTDTQY
J gene: TRBJ2-1; V gene: TRBV7-6; CDR3 length: 15; CDR3 protein: ASSLSPTSGIYNEQF
J gene: TRBJ1-4; V gene: TRBV28; CDR3 length: 13; CDR3 protein: ASSPQGQENEKLF
J gene: TRBJ2-5; V gene: TRBV5-4; CDR3 length: 11; CDR3 protein: ASSLGGEETQY
J gene: TRBJ2-5; V gene: TRBV28; CDR3 length: 12; CDR3 protein: ASSQGVVRETQY
J gene: TRBJ2-3; V gene: TRBV27; CDR3 length: 14; CDR3 protein: ASSLRPGLGTDTQY
J gene: TRBJ2-1; V gene: TRBV7-6; CDR3 length: 16; CDR3 protein: ASSLRSRGLINYNEQF
J gene: TRBJ2-3; V gene: TRBV5-1; CDR3 length: 12; CDR3 protein: ASSHGTSGNTQY